Listed below are T cell receptor beta chains from one sample, sequenced in a study of blood T cells in healthy people across ages. TCRdb re-called the 5' RACE reads through MiXCR, storing one row per CDR3 protein. In the table there are about a million distinct CDR3 sequences, approximately 38% of which are singletons. The sample comprised blood. The source is a man between 18 and 29 years old in good health. The CDR3 runs from the conserved cysteine through the conserved F or W. Each record gives: V gene, J gene, D gene, clone size, CDR3 protein, CDR3 DNA. D genes are given only for firm matches. Clone size is not always given. Where it is, it says once, few, many or a class for expanded clones.

TRBV3-1	TRBJ2-5	TRBD1	-	CASSQETGGYQETQYF	TGTGCCAGCAGCCAAGAAACAGGGGGGTACCAAGAGACCCAGTACTTC
TRBV27	TRBJ2-3	TRBD1	few	CASSLESGTEETDTQYF	TGTGCCAGCAGTTTAGAATCCGGGACAGAGGAAACAGATACGCAGTATTTT
TRBV3-1	TRBJ1-4	-	-	CASSQEEQGLNEKLFF	TGTGCCAGCAGCCAAGAGGAACAGGGCCTTAATGAAAAACTGTTTTTT
TRBV12-3/TRBV12-4	TRBJ2-7	TRBD1	-	CASSFALDRVYEQYF	TGTGCCAGCAGTTTTGCTTTGGACAGGGTGTACGAGCAGTACTTC
TRBV5-1	TRBJ2-5	-	few	CASRPGFQETQYF	TGCGCCAGCAGACCAGGGTTCCAAGAGACCCAGTACTTC
TRBV7-9	TRBJ2-7	-	few	CASSFGDVYEQYF	TGTGCCAGCAGCTTTGGGGACGTCTACGAGCAGTACTTC
TRBV6-6	TRBJ2-2	-	-	CASSYGSGANTGELFF	TGTGCCAGCAGTTACGGATCAGGCGCGAACACCGGGGAGCTGTTTTTT
TRBV9	TRBJ1-5	-	few	CASGREGNQPQHF	TGTGCCAGCGGTAGGGAGGGCAATCAGCCCCAGCATTTT
TRBV2	TRBJ1-2	-	-	CASRIVAGQGYIF	TGTGCCAGCAGGATTGTTGCAGGGCAAGGCTACATCTTC
TRBV29-1	TRBJ2-2	-	-	CSVEDRGHTRTGELFF	TGCAGCGTTGAAGATCGGGGACACACACGCACCGGGGAGCTGTTTTTT
TRBV6-6	TRBJ2-7	TRBD1	-	CASTGTGSSYEQYF	TGTGCCAGCACCGGGACAGGGAGCTCCTACGAGCAGTACTTC
TRBV10-3	TRBJ2-1	-	few	CAINGGGYNEQFF	TGTGCCATCAATGGGGGTGGGTACAATGAGCAGTTCTTC
TRBV29-1	TRBJ1-1	-	-	CSVELRQMNTEAFF	TGCAGCGTTGAACTGAGACAGATGAACACTGAAGCTTTCTTT
TRBV29-1	TRBJ2-1	TRBD2	few	CSVDGRGSYNEQFF	TGCAGCGTTGATGGGAGGGGCTCCTACAATGAGCAGTTCTTC
TRBV5-1	TRBJ1-2	-	-	CAISRTVNYGYTF	TGCGCCATCAGCCGGACAGTTAACTATGGCTACACCTTC
TRBV27	TRBJ2-1	TRBD2	few	CASSFSSGSSYNEQFF	TGTGCCAGCAGTTTCTCTAGCGGCAGCTCCTACAATGAGCAGTTCTTC
TRBV6-6	TRBJ2-3	-	-	CASSDDTQYF	TGTGCCAGCAGCGACGATACGCAGTATTTT
TRBV27	TRBJ1-2	TRBD1	-	CASSLGTGCGYTF	TGTGCCAGCAGTTTGGGGACAGGGTGTGGCTACACCTTC
TRBV6-2/TRBV6-3	TRBJ2-7	-	-	CASSYGFTTYEQYF	TGTGCCAGCAGTTACGGTTTCACCACCTACGAGCAGTACTTC
TRBV2	TRBJ2-7	TRBD1	few	CAINKADRGGYEQYF	TGTGCCATCAACAAGGCGGACAGGGGAGGCTACGAGCAGTACTTC
TRBV10-3	TRBJ1-4	TRBD1	-	CAISEQGVDNEKLFF	TGTGCCATCAGTGAACAGGGGGTGGATAATGAAAAACTGTTTTTT
TRBV5-6	TRBJ2-3	-	-	CASSLPQGMQYF	TGTGCCAGCAGCTTGCCACAGGGCATGCAGTATTTT
TRBV10-3	TRBJ2-3	-	many	CAITSGQGTDTQYF	TGTGCCATCACGAGCGGACAAGGCACAGATACGCAGTATTTT
TRBV7-9	TRBJ2-7	TRBD1	few	CASSVRDRSSYNEQYF	TGTGCCAGCAGCGTCCGGGACAGAAGCTCCTACAATGAGCAGTACTTC
TRBV12-3/TRBV12-4	TRBJ1-1	TRBD1	-	CASRPRQGAQTEAFF	TGTGCCAGCAGACCTAGACAGGGGGCCCAAACTGAAGCTTTCTTT
TRBV20-1	TRBJ2-1	-	-	CSAREIIETEQFF	TGCAGTGCTAGGGAAATTATCGAGACTGAGCAGTTCTTC
TRBV7-2	TRBJ2-3	-	-	CASSPWDSTTDTQYF	TGTGCCAGCAGCCCGTGGGACTCTACGACAGATACGCAGTATTTT
TRBV7-2	TRBJ1-1	-	many	CASSTTAGNTEAFF	TGTGCCAGCAGCACCACGGCTGGGAACACTGAAGCTTTCTTT
TRBV7-2	TRBJ2-5	-	few	CASSYHNSFQETQYF	TGTGCCAGCAGCTATCACAATAGTTTCCAAGAGACCCAGTACTTC
TRBV5-1	TRBJ2-1	-	few	CASSDARGALNEQFF	TGCGCCAGCAGCGACGCCCGCGGGGCCTTAAATGAGCAGTTCTTC
TRBV20-1	TRBJ2-5	-	-	CSATAGTYNEQYF	TGCAGTGCTACGGCGGGGACGTACAATGAGCAGTACTTC
TRBV28	TRBJ1-1	-	-	CASSFPTTRGSTATTNTEAFF	TGTGCCAGCAGCTTCCCTACCACGCGTGGATCGACGGCCACCACTAACACTGAAGCTTTCTTT
TRBV7-2	TRBJ2-3	-	-	CASSRREEGTDTQYF	TGTGCCAGCAGCAGGAGAGAGGAGGGCACAGATACGCAGTATTTT
TRBV15	TRBJ1-1	-	few	CATRRYSRGEAFF	TGTGCCACCAGGAGATACTCAAGGGGAGAAGCTTTCTTT
TRBV29-1	TRBJ1-1	-	-	CSVRTPGGGTPNTEAFF	TGCAGCGTCCGAACGCCCGGGGGCGGGACACCGAACACTGAAGCTTTCTTT
TRBV5-6	TRBJ2-1	TRBD1	-	CASSSLDRGRFNEQFF	TGTGCCAGCAGCTCCTTGGACAGGGGGCGGTTCAATGAGCAGTTCTTC
TRBV7-2	TRBJ2-1	TRBD2	-	CADAMGTSGGPQFF	TGTGCCGATGCAATGGGGACTAGCGGGGGACCCCAGTTCTTC
TRBV4-2	TRBJ2-2	TRBD1	few	CASSRPDRARTNTGELFF	TGTGCCAGCAGCCGACCCGACAGGGCCCGAACGAACACCGGGGAGCTGTTTTTT
TRBV12-3/TRBV12-4	TRBJ1-2	-	few	CASSFRGRSVLNYGYTF	TGTGCCAGCAGTTTCCGGGGCAGGTCGGTTCTCAACTATGGCTACACCTTC
TRBV6-1	TRBJ1-5	-	few	CASSIIRPEGNQPQHF	TGTGCCAGCTCGATCATTCGACCTGAGGGCAATCAGCCCCAGCATTTT
TRBV20-1	TRBJ2-1	-	-	CSADYSISRDSSYNEQFF	TGCAGTGCCGACTATTCAATCTCCCGGGACTCCTCCTACAATGAGCAGTTCTTC
TRBV3-1	TRBJ2-1	-	-	CASSQKPSNEQFF	TGTGCCAGCAGCCAAAAACCTAGCAATGAGCAGTTCTTC
TRBV7-2	TRBJ2-5	TRBD2	few	CASSLLAGVIETQYF	TGTGCCAGCAGCTTATTAGCGGGGGTTATAGAGACCCAGTACTTC
TRBV6-6	TRBJ1-2	-	-	CASSYSSRAYGYTF	TGTGCCAGCAGTTACTCTAGCCGGGCCTATGGCTACACCTTC
TRBV12-3/TRBV12-4	TRBJ1-2	-	-	CASTSGTVQGYTF	TGTGCCAGCACCTCAGGGACGGTTCAGGGCTACACCTTC
TRBV14	TRBJ2-1	-	-	CASSQDQLKQFF	TGTGCCAGCAGCCAAGATCAGTTAAAGCAGTTCTTC
TRBV27	TRBJ1-1	-	few	CASSRSPLQYTEAFF	TGTGCCAGCAGCCGTAGCCCTCTACAGTACACTGAAGCTTTCTTT
TRBV6-5	TRBJ2-1	-	-	CATQQGSYNEQFF	TGTGCCACCCAACAGGGCTCCTACAATGAGCAGTTCTTC
TRBV7-2	TRBJ1-5	-	-	CASSLAATDYSNQPQHF	TGTGCCAGCAGCTTAGCTGCGACAGACTATAGCAATCAGCCCCAGCATTTT
TRBV19	TRBJ2-7	TRBD1	few	CASSSGQGYDEQYF	TGTGCCAGTAGTTCCGGACAGGGTTACGATGAGCAGTACTTC
TRBV5-1	TRBJ2-7	TRBD2	-	CASSYKAGGPISSYNEQYF	TGCGCCAGCAGCTACAAAGCGGGGGGGCCTATTAGTTCCTACAATGAGCAGTACTTC
TRBV12-3/TRBV12-4	TRBJ2-1	-	few	CASSLTPAPETQFF	TGTGCCAGCAGTTTGACACCAGCGCCAGAGACCCAGTTCTTC
TRBV5-1	TRBJ1-4	-	-	CASSLAGTWEEKLFF	TGCGCCAGCAGCTTGGCTGGGACCTGGGAAGAAAAACTGTTTTTT
TRBV28	TRBJ1-3	-	-	CASRGAGSGNTIYF	TGTGCCAGCCGGGGGGCAGGGTCAGGAAACACCATATATTTT